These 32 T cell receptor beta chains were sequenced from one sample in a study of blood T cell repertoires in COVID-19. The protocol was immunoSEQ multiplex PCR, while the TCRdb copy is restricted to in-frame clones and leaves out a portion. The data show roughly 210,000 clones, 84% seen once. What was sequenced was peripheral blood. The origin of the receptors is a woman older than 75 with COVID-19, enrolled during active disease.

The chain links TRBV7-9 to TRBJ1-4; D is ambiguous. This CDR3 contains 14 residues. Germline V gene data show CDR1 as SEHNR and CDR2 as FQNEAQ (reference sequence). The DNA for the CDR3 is TGTGGGGCGGGGAGTCACCCAACTAATGAAAAACTGTTTTTT. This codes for CGAGSHPTNEKLFF.

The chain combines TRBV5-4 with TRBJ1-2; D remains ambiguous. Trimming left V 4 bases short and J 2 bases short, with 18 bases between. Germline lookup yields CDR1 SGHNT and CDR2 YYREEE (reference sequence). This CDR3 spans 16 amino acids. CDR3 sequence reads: CASSPPFKTLNYGYTF. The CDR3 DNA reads TGTGCCAGCAGCCCACCCTTCAAAACCCTAAACTATGGCTACACCTTC.

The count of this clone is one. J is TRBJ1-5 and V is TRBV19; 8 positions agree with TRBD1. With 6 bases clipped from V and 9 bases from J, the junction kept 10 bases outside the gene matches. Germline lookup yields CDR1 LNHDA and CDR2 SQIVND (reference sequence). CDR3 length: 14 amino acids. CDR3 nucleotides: TGTGCCAGTAGCCTGCAGGGGGCCGAGTGGCCCCAGCATTTT. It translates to CASSLQGAEWPQHF.

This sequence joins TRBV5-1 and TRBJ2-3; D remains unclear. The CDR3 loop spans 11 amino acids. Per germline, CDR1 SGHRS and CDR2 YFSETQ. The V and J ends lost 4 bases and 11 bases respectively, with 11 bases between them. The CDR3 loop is CASSLEIEQYF. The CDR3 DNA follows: TGCGCCAGCAGCCTGGAAATAGAGCAGTATTTT.

CDR3 protein: CASSIVGADEQFF. The CDR3 DNA reads as TGTGCCAGCAGCATTGTTGGGGCGGATGAGCAGTTCTTC. This chain joins TRBV5-4 and TRBJ2-1, with D maybe TRBD1 (5 bases). The CDR3 spans 13 residues. Germline CDR1 reads SGHNT; CDR2 reads YYREEE (reference sequence). The V gene lost 4 bases and the J gene lost 8 bases, with 13 bases spanning the gap. Using reference TRBV5-4 and TRBJ2-1 for the parts outside the CDR3, the full variable domain is ETGVTQSPTHLIKTRGQQVTLRCSSQSGHNTVSWYQQALGQGPQFIFQYYREEENGRGNFPPRFSGLQFPNYSSELNVNALELDDSALYLCASSIVGADEQFFGPGTRLTVL.

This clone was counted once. The CDR3 region is CASSGSGTGNTIYF. The DNA of the CDR3 is TGTGCCAGCAGTGGGTCAGGGACTGGAAACACCATATATTTT. This chain connects TRBV2 to TRBJ1-3; a weak D match, TRBD1 (5 bases). Germline CDR1 reads SNHLY; CDR2 reads FYNNEI. CDR3 length: 14 amino acids. V lost 4 bases to trimming and J lost 2 bases, with 9 bases between them.

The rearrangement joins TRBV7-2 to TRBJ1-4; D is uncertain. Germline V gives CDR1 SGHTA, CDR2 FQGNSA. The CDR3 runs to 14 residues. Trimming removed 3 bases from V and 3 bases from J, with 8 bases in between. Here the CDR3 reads CASSFQVSNEKLFF. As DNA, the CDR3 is TGTGCCAGCAGCTTCCAGGTTTCTAATGAAAAACTGTTTTTT.

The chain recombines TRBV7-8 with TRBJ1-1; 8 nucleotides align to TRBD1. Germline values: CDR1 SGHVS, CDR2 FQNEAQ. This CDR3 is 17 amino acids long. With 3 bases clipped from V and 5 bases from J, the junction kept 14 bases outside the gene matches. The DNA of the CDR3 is TGTGCCAGCAGCTTGAGGACAGGGCCTATGTTGGGAACTGAAGCTTTCTTT. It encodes CASSLRTGPMLGTEAFF.

The chain's CDR3 is CASSLARLSTDTQYF. The CDR3 DNA sequence: TGTGCCAGCAGCTTAGCCCGTCTCAGCACAGATACGCAGTATTTT. The V call is TRBV7-6, the J call TRBJ2-3; unclear D gene. V was shortened by 0 bases and J by 0 bases, with 7 bases between the two germline ends. CDR3 length equals 15 residues. In germline, CDR1 is SGHVS, CDR2 FNYEAQ. Drawing the rest from reference TRBV7-6 and TRBJ2-3, the complete variable domain is GAGVSQSPRYKVTKRGQDVALRCDPISGHVSLYWYRQALGQGPEFLTYFNYEAQQDKSGLPNDRFSAERPEGSISTLTIQRTEQRDSAMYRCASSLARLSTDTQYFGPGTRLTVL.

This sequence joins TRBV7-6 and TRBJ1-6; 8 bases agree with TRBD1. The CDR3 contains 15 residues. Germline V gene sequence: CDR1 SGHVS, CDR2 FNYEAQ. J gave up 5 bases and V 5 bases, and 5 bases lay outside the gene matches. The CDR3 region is CASSTTGANNSPLHF. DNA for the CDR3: TGTGCCAGCAGCACGACAGGGGCGAATAATTCACCCCTCCACTTT.

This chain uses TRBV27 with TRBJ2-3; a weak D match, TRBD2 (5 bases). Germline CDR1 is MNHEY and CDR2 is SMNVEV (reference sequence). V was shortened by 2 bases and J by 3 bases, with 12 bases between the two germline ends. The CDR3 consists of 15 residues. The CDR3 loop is CASSLEGSVTDTQYF. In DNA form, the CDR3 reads TGTGCCAGCAGTTTAGAGGGTAGCGTGACAGATACGCAGTATTTT.

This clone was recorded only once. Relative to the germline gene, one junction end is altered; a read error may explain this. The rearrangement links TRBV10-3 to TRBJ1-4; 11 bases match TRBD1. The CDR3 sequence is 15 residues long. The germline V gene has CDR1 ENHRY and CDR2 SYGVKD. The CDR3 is CAISSGQGAKEKLFF. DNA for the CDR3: TGTGCCATCAGCTCCGGACAGGGGGCTAAAGAAAAACTGTTTTTT.

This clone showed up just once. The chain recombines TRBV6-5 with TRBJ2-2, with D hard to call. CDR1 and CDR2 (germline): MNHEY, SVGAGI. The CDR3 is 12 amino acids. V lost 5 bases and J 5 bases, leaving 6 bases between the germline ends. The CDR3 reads CASSRLTGELFF. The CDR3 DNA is TGTGCCAGCAGTCGCCTAACCGGGGAGCTGTTTTTT.

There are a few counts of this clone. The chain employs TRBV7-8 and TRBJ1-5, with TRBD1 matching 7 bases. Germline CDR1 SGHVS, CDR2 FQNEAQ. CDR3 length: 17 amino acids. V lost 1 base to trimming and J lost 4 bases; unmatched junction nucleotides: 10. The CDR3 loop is CASSLGTGMRGNQPQHF. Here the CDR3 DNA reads TGTGCCAGCAGCTTAGGGACAGGTATGCGAGGGAATCAGCCCCAGCATTTT.

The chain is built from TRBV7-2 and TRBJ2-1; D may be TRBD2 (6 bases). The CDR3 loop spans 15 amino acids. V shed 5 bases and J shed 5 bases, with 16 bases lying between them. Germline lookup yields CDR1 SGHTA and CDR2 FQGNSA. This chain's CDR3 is CASSGLREANNEQFF. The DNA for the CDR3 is TGTGCCAGCAGCGGCCTGAGGGAGGCCAACAATGAGCAGTTCTTC. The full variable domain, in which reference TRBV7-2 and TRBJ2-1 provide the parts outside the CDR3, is GAGVSQSPSNKVTEKGKDVELRCDPISGHTALYWYRQSLGQGLEFLIYFQGNSAPDKSGLPSDRFSAERTGGSVSTLTIQRTQQEDSAVYLCASSGLREANNEQFFGPGTRLTVL.

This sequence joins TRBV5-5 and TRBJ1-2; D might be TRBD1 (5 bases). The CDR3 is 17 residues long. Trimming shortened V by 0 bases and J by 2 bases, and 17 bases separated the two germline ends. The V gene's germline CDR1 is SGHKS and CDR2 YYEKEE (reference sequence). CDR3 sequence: CASSLGGLGGLNYGYTF. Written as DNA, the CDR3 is TGTGCCAGCAGCTTGGGCGGTTTGGGGGGACTGAACTATGGCTACACCTTC.

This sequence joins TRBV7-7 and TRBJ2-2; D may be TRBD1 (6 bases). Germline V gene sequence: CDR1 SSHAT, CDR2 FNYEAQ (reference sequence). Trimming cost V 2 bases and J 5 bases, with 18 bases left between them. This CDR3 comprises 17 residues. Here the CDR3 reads CASSLMLGAPKTGELFF. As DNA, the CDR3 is TGTGCCAGCAGCTTAATGCTGGGGGCGCCCAAAACCGGGGAGCTGTTTTTT.

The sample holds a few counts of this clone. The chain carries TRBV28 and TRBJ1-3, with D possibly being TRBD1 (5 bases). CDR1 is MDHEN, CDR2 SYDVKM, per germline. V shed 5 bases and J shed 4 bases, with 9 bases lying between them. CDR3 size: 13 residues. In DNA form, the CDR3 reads TGTGCCAGCAGTCTTAGGACAGGAAACACCATATATTTT. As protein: CASSLRTGNTIYF. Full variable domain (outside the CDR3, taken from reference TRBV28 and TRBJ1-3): DVKVTQSSRYLVKRTGEKVFLECVQDMDHENMFWYRQDPGLGLRLIYFSYDVKMKEKGDIPEGYSVSREKKERFSLILESASTNQTSMYLCASSLRTGNTIYFGEGSWLTVV.

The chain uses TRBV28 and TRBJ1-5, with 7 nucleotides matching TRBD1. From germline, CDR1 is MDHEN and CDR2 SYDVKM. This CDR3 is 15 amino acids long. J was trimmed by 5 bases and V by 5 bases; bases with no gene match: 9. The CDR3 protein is CASSTEQGSHQPQHF. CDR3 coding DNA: TGTGCCAGCAGTACAGAACAGGGGTCGCATCAGCCCCAGCATTTT.

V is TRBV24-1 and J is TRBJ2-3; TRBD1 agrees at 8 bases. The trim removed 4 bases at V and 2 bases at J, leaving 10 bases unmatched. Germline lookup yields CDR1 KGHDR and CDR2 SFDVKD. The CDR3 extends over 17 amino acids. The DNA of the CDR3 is TGTGCCACCAGTGACCTCACCGGGACAGGACTCACAGATACGCAGTATTTT. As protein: CATSDLTGTGLTDTQYF.

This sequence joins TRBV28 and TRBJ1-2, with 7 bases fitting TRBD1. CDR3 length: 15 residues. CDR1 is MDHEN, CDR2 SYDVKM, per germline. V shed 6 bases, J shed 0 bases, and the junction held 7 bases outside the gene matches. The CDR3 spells CASRKYRGANYGYTF. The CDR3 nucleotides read TGTGCCAGCAGGAAATACAGGGGAGCTAACTATGGCTACACCTTC.

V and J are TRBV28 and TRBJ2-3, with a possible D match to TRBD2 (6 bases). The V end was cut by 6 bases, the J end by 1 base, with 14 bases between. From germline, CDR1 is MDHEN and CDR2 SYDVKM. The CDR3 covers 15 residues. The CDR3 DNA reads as TGTGCCAGCAGCCCGGCGGGGTTCCGCACAGATACGCAGTATTTT. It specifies CASSPAGFRTDTQYF.

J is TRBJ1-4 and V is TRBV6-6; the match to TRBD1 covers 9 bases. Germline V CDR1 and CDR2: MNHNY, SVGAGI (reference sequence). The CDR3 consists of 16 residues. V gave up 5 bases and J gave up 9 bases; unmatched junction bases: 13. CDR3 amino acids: CASSRKAGTGSKKLFF. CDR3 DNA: TGTGCCAGCAGTCGAAAAGCCGGGACAGGGAGTAAAAAACTGTTTTTT.

In DNA, the CDR3 is TGTGCCAGCAGCGTAGGCGACAGCCACAATCAGCCCCAGCATTTT. Translated: CASSVGDSHNQPQHF. The chain couples TRBV9 to TRBJ1-5, with D perhaps TRBD1 (5 bases). V was clipped by 0 bases and J by 3 bases, with 10 bases between them. Germline CDR1 is SGDLS and CDR2 is YYNGEE. The CDR3 consists of 15 residues.

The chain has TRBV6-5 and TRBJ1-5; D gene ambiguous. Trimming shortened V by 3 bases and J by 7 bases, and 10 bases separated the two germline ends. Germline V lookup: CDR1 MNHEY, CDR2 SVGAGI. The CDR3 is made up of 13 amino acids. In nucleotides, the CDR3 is TGTGCCAGCAGTTATTCCAACGGGCAGCCCCAGCATTTT. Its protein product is CASSYSNGQPQHF.

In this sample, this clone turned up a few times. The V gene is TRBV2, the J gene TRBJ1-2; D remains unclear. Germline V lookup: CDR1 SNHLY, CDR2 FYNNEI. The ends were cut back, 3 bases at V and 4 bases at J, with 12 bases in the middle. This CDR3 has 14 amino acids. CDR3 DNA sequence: TGTGCCAGCAGTGACCAGGCAGTTCCCTATGGCTACACCTTC. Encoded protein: CASSDQAVPYGYTF. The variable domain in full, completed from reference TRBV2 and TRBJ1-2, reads EPEVTQTPSHQVTQMGQEVILRCVPISNHLYFYWYRQILGQKVEFLVSFYNNEISEKSEIFDDQFSVERPDGSNFTLKIRSTKLEDSAMYFCASSDQAVPYGYTFGSGTRLTVV.

The DNA of the CDR3 is TGTGCCACCAGTGATCCGCCCGGGACACCTAACGGACCGAGCACAGATACGCAGTATTTT. Its protein is CATSDPPGTPNGPSTDTQYF. The chain uses TRBV24-1 and TRBJ2-3, with D maybe TRBD1 (6 bases). This CDR3 spans 20 amino acids. Germline V gives CDR1 KGHDR, CDR2 SFDVKD. Trimming cost V 3 bases and J 0 bases, with 24 bases left between them.

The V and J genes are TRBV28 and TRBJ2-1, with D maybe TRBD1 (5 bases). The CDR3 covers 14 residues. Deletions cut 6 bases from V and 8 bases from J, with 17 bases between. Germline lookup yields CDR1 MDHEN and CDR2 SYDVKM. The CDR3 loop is CASRKDQGIHEQFF. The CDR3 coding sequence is TGTGCCAGCAGAAAAGACCAGGGTATACATGAGCAGTTCTTC.

CDR3 sequence: CASSDPTPGHYEQYF. CDR3 coding DNA: TGTGCCAGCAGTGACCCAACGCCAGGGCACTACGAGCAGTACTTC. V is TRBV2 and J is TRBJ2-7, with TRBD1 as a possible D gene (5 bases). Between the trimmed V and J ends, which lost 3 bases and 3 bases, there was a span of 15 bases. Germline V gene data show CDR1 as SNHLY and CDR2 as FYNNEI. This CDR3 spans 15 amino acids. Based on the CDR3 plus reference TRBV2 and TRBJ2-7, the full variable domain is EPEVTQTPSHQVTQMGQEVILRCVPISNHLYFYWYRQILGQKVEFLVSFYNNEISEKSEIFDDQFSVERPDGSNFTLKIRSTKLEDSAMYFCASSDPTPGHYEQYFGPGTRLTVT.

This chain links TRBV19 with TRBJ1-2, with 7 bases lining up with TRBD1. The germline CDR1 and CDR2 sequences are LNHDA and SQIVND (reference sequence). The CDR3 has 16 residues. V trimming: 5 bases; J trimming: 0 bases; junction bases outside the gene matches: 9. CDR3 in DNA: TGTGCCAGTAGTCGCCTCCAAGGGACAGCTAACTATGGCTACACCTTC. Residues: CASSRLQGTANYGYTF.

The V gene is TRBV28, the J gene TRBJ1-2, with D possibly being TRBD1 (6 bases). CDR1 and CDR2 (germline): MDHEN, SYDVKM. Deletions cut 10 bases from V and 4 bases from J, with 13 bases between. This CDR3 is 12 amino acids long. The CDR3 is CATQQGTYGYTF. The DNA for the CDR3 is TGTGCCACCCAACAGGGCACCTATGGCTACACCTTC.

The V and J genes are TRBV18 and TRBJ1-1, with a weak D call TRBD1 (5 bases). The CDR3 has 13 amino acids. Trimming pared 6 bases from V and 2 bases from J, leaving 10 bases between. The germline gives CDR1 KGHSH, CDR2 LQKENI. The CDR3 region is CASSQGGNTEAFF. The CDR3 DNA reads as TGTGCCAGCTCTCAGGGCGGTAACACTGAAGCTTTCTTT. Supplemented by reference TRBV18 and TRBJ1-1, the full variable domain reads NAGVMQNPRHLVRRRGQEARLRCSPMKGHSHVYWYRQLPEEGLKFMVYLQKENIIDESGMPKERFSAEFPKEGPSILRIQQVVRGDSAAYFCASSQGGNTEAFFGQGTRLTVV.